The next 20 T cell receptor beta chains were all read from a single sample in a study of blood T cells in healthy people across ages. The authors ran a second PCR of roughly 7 to 11 cycles using a sample-barcoded 5' primer and a J-beta primer mix. TCRdb ran MiXCR on the 5' RACE reads and lists one entry per CDR3 protein. The sample lists roughly 2 million distinct CDR3 sequences; around 48% were seen once. Sequences were obtained from blood. Source of these receptors: a woman aged 40-49 years in good health.

The CDR3 nucleotides read TGTGCCAGCAGTGAGATGGACACTTCGTACAATGAGCAGTTCTTC. Its protein is CASSEMDTSYNEQFF. V gene TRBV28 combines with J gene TRBJ2-1, with a tentative D call TRBD1 (5 bases). The CDR3 loop spans 15 amino acids. The V end lost 5 bases, the J end lost 4 bases, and 15 bases lay between the germline ends. Germline CDR1 MDHEN, CDR2 SYDVKM.

The chain combines TRBV29-1 with TRBJ2-4; TRBD1 or TRBD2 may be the D gene (6 bases each). Germline loops: CDR1 SQVTM, CDR2 ANQGSEA. V was cut by 3 bases and J by 0 bases, with 24 bases left in between. The CDR3 runs 19 residues. The chain's CDR3 is CSVDPETGALPKAKNIQYF. CDR3 sequence (DNA): TGCAGCGTTGACCCCGAGACGGGGGCCCTGCCTAAAGCCAAAAACATTCAGTACTTC.

The V gene is TRBV20-1, the J gene TRBJ2-1, with 7 bases identical to TRBD1. The CDR3 runs to 12 residues. The germline CDR1 and CDR2 sequences are DFQATT and SNEGSKA (reference sequence). The ends lost 3 bases at V and 7 bases at J; junction bases unmatched: 3. CDR3 protein: CSASEGANEQFF. CDR3 DNA: TGCAGTGCTAGTGAGGGGGCTAATGAGCAGTTCTTC.

The chain couples TRBV12-3 or TRBV12-4 to TRBJ2-1, with 9 bases identical to TRBD2. Trimming removed 3 bases from V and 6 bases from J; junction bases left unmatched: 6. This CDR3 is built from 15 residues. CDR3 nucleotide sequence: TGTGCCAGCAGTTTCTGGACTAGCGAGGGCAATGAGCAGTTCTTC. The encoded protein is CASSFWTSEGNEQFF.

This clonotype occurred a few times. The chain employs TRBV9 and TRBJ2-5; 10 nucleotides line up with TRBD2. Per germline, CDR1 SGDLS and CDR2 YYNGEE. CDR3 length: 16 residues. With V trimmed by 0 bases and J by 2 bases, 4 bases remained unmatched. This CDR3 is CASSVAQRGGQETQYF. The CDR3 DNA sequence: TGTGCCAGCAGCGTAGCCCAGCGGGGGGGACAAGAGACCCAGTACTTC.

This chain connects TRBV6-6 to TRBJ1-2; D possibly corresponds to TRBD1 (5 bases). CDR3 length: 14 amino acids. The ends were cut back, 4 bases at V and 2 bases at J, with 11 bases in the middle. Per germline, CDR1 MNHNY and CDR2 SVGAGI (reference sequence). CDR3 sequence (DNA): TGTGCCAGCAGTTCGGGACGGCAAAACTATGGCTACACCTTC. Translated: CASSSGRQNYGYTF.

The J gene is TRBJ2-7, the V gene TRBV6-4, with 9 nucleotides matching TRBD1. The better agreement between TRBJ2-5 and the DNA end casts doubt on the J call. The CDR3 loop spans 15 amino acids. Germline V CDR1 and CDR2: MRHNA, SNTAGT. The CDR3 region is CASSGRRDRAETQYF. Written as DNA, the CDR3 is TGTGCCAGCAGTGGCCGACGGGACAGGGCGGAGACCCAGTACTTC.

The chain couples TRBV6-5 to TRBJ2-1; 9 bases agree with TRBD1. CDR1 is MNHEY and CDR2 is SVGAGI in the germline V gene. The CDR3 is made up of 15 amino acids. The ends lost 2 bases at V and 10 bases at J; junction bases unmatched: 9. CDR3 DNA sequence: TGTGCCAGCAGTTACGGGATCGGGACAGGGCAGGAGCAGTTCTTC. It is translated as CASSYGIGTGQEQFF.

A few counts support this clonotype. The V call is TRBV6-2 or TRBV6-3, the J call TRBJ2-6; weak D call: TRBD1 (5 bases). CDR1 and CDR2 (germline): MNHEY, SVGEGT. V lost 0 bases, J lost 2 bases, and 11 bases lay in between. This CDR3 has 17 amino acids. CDR3 nucleotide sequence: TGTGCCAGCAGTTACTCTAGGGGTCTCGCTGGGGCCAACGTCCTGACTTTC. Translated, it gives CASSYSRGLAGANVLTF.

This clonotype was detected only a few times. V and J are TRBV12-3 or TRBV12-4 and TRBJ2-4, with 8 bases fitting TRBD1. This CDR3 region has 15 residues. The J segment lost 4 bases and the V segment lost 4 bases, leaving 6 bases of the junction unmatched. In DNA, the CDR3 is TGTGCCAGCAGTTCTACAGGGGGAGGTAAAAACATTCAGTACTTC. Protein product: CASSSTGGGKNIQYF.

The chain carries TRBV28 and TRBJ2-1, with D possibly being TRBD2 (9 bases). The CDR3 has 16 residues. Germline CDR1 MDHEN, CDR2 SYDVKM. Trimming cost V 7 bases and J 4 bases, with 20 bases left between them. The CDR3 nucleotides are TGTGCCAGCATCTCCCAGGGGGCGGGGGGGTACAATGAGCAGTTCTTC. It is translated as CASISQGAGGYNEQFF.

The gene calls are TRBV6-5 and TRBJ1-1, with D perhaps matching TRBD1 (5 bases). V lost 0 bases and J lost 4, with 12 bases in between. CDR1 MNHEY and CDR2 SVGAGI come from the germline V gene. The CDR3 sequence is 15 residues long. Written as DNA, the CDR3 is TGTGCCAGCAGTTACTCAAACAGACAGATCACTGAAGCTTTCTTT. Residues: CASSYSNRQITEAFF.

DNA for the CDR3: TGTGCCAGCAGCCATAGGGGGGGGAAATCGCGAGAGCAGTTCTTC. Its protein product is CASSHRGGKSREQFF. This chain joins TRBV11-1 and TRBJ2-1; possible D gene TRBD2, 7 bases. CDR1 is SGHAT and CDR2 is FQDESV in the germline V gene (reference sequence). V lost 5 bases, J lost 10 bases, and 21 bases lay in between. The CDR3 loop spans 15 amino acids.

Comments on this clonotype: This may stem from a read error, because a much larger clone lies one nucleotide away. The V and J genes are TRBV7-2 and TRBJ2-5, with D hard to call. Germline values: CDR1 SGHTA, CDR2 FQGNSA. The ends were cut back, 4 bases at V and 8 bases at J, with 8 bases in the middle. The CDR3 runs to 11 residues. The CDR3 DNA is TGTGCCAGCAGCTCCCAGTGCACCCAGTACTTC. Encoded protein: CASSSQCTQYF.

This clonotype was recorded a few times. This chain connects TRBV9 to TRBJ1-1; D is unresolved. The CDR3 is 11 amino acids. V was pared by 2 bases and J by 5 bases, with 4 bases between. Germline V gives CDR1 SGDLS, CDR2 YYNGEE. CDR3 loop: CASSVQTEAFF. CDR3 nucleotide sequence: TGTGCCAGCAGCGTCCAGACTGAAGCTTTCTTT.

Only one count was recorded for this clonotype. This chain joins TRBV6-2 or TRBV6-3 and TRBJ2-7; TRBD2 matches 8 bases. The J call could be wrong; TRBJ2-5 is a better fit for the DNA end. The length of the CDR3 is 16 residues. From germline, CDR1 is MNHEY and CDR2 SVGEGT. As DNA, the CDR3 is TGTGCCAGCAGTTACGGGACTAGTTGGGTTCGAGAGACCCAGTACTTC. It encodes CASSYGTSWVRETQYF.

The chain is built from TRBV24-1 and TRBJ2-1; tentative D call: TRBD1 (5 bases). The CDR3 has 22 residues. The V end was cut by 2 bases, the J end by 0 bases, with 28 bases between. From germline, CDR1 is KGHDR and CDR2 SFDVKD. DNA of the CDR3: TGTGCCACCAGTGATTGGGCAGGGCAAGATAACAGAAAATTTAGCTCCTACAATGAGCAGTTCTTC. As protein: CATSDWAGQDNRKFSSYNEQFF.

This clonotype was observed a few times. The chain combines TRBV7-9 with TRBJ2-7; 7 bases line up with TRBD1. From germline, CDR1 is SEHNR and CDR2 FQNEAQ (reference sequence). With V trimmed by 5 bases and J by 5 bases, 3 bases remained unmatched. CDR3 length: 12 residues. Here the CDR3 reads CASSHTGDEQYF. In DNA form, the CDR3 reads TGTGCCAGCAGCCACACAGGGGACGAGCAGTACTTC. Supplemented by reference TRBV7-9 and TRBJ2-7, the full variable domain reads DTGVSQNPRHKITKRGQNVTFRCDPISEHNRLYWYRQTLGQGPEFLTYFQNEAQLEKSRLLSDRFSAERPKGSFSTLEIQRTEQGDSAMYLCASSHTGDEQYFGPGTRLTVT.

The J gene is TRBJ2-3, the V gene TRBV20-1; D unclear. Trimming shortened V by 6 bases and J by 0 bases, and 16 bases separated the two germline ends. Germline-derived CDR1 and CDR2 are DFQATT and SNEGSKA (reference sequence). CDR3 length: 15 amino acids. The CDR3 reads CSADRTETSTDTQYF. CDR3 coding DNA: TGCAGTGCGGATCGGACGGAAACTAGCACAGATACGCAGTATTTT.

The J gene is TRBJ1-4, the V gene TRBV6-6; 8 bases are a match to TRBD1. CDR3 size: 14 residues. Germline CDR1 MNHNY, CDR2 SVGAGI (reference sequence). With 5 bases clipped from V and 7 bases from J, the junction kept 6 bases outside the gene matches. The CDR3 region has the DNA TGTGCCAGCAGTCTACAGGGGGAGATTGAAAAACTGTTTTTT. This gives the protein CASSLQGEIEKLFF.